The rows below give T cell receptor beta chains drawn from one sample of a study of blood T cells in healthy people across ages. TCRdb passed the 5' RACE reads through MiXCR, listing each CDR3 protein once. The table includes about 640,000 distinct CDR3 sequences, approximately 59% detected once. The sequencing sample was made of blood. These receptors all come from a man in his 60s in good health. Each CDR3 is given with its conserved first and last residue. The D gene is left open where the match is weak. Not all rows give a size; the values are once, few, many and, for expanded clones, a class.

TRBD2	NA	TRBV28	TRBJ2-7	15	CASDPASGGTYEQYF	TGTGCCAGCGATCCCGCTAGCGGGGGCACCTACGAGCAGTACTTC
NA	NA	TRBV27	TRBJ2-3	15	CASSLYAGVTDTQYF	TGTGCCAGCAGTTTATATGCGGGTGTCACAGATACGCAGTATTTT
TRBD1	once	TRBV5-8	TRBJ2-5	15	CASSFRDRGQETQYF	TGTGCCAGCAGCTTTCGCGACAGGGGACAAGAGACCCAGTACTTC
NA	few	TRBV29-1	TRBJ2-5	13	CSVAYASWETQYF	TGCAGCGTTGCCTATGCCAGTTGGGAGACCCAGTACTTC
NA	few	TRBV11-2	TRBJ2-7	14	CASSLAPGNYEQYF	TGTGCCAGCAGCTTAGCCCCAGGTAACTACGAGCAGTACTTC
NA	NA	TRBV7-2	TRBJ1-2	14	CASSLEVSNYGYTF	TGTGCCAGCAGCTTAGAAGTATCTAACTATGGCTACACCTTC
TRBD2	many	TRBV3-1	TRBJ2-1	14	CASSPGLAGNEQFF	TGCGCCAGCAGCCCCGGACTAGCCGGCAATGAGCAGTTCTTC
NA	NA	TRBV6-1	TRBJ1-3	13	CASARASGNTIYF	TGTGCCAGCGCCCGGGCCTCTGGAAACACCATATATTTT
TRBD1	NA	TRBV2	TRBJ2-1	14	CAGQGQGVGNEQFF	TGTGCCGGACAAGGACAGGGTGTGGGGAATGAGCAGTTCTTC
TRBD1	NA	TRBV2	TRBJ2-6	16	CASTRQGISGANVLTF	TGTGCCAGCACCCGACAGGGAATCTCTGGGGCCAACGTCCTGACTTTC
NA	NA	TRBV4-1	TRBJ2-7	13	CASSQDWTYEQYF	TGCGCCAGCAGCCAAGATTGGACCTACGAGCAGTACTTC
NA	NA	TRBV3-1	TRBJ2-5	17	CASSQDFGGGAGNEQYF	TGTGCCAGCAGCCAAGATTTTGGAGGGGGCGCGGGCAATGAGCAGTACTTC
NA	NA	TRBV11-2	TRBJ2-7	14	CASSLAPGEHEQYF	TGTGCCAGCAGCTTAGCCCCCGGGGAGCACGAGCAGTACTTC
NA	NA	TRBV9	TRBJ1-2	14	CASSGGLHAGGYTF	TGTGCCAGCAGCGGAGGCCTCCATGCAGGTGGCTACACCTTC
NA	NA	TRBV3-1	TRBJ2-5	15	CASSQGRLVQETQYF	TGTGCCAGCAGCCAAGGCCGTCTAGTTCAAGAGACCCAGTACTTC
NA	NA	TRBV6-6	TRBJ1-1	12	CASSYSTGPAFF	TGTGCCAGCAGTTACTCGACCGGTCCAGCTTTCTTT
NA	NA	TRBV13	TRBJ2-1	13	CASSLNLFYGQFF	TGTGCCAGCAGCCTGAATCTGTTCTACGGGCAGTTCTTC
TRBD2	NA	TRBV10-3	TRBJ2-3	16	CAISLGLAGDGDTQYF	TGTGCCATCAGCCTCGGACTAGCGGGAGATGGAGATACGCAGTATTTT
TRBD2	NA	TRBV12-3/TRBV12-4	TRBJ2-5	17	CASSPPGLAGVKETQYF	TGTGCCAGCAGTCCCCCGGGGCTAGCGGGGGTCAAAGAGACCCAGTACTTC
NA	NA	TRBV6-6	TRBJ1-5	11	CASSYNQPQHF	TGTGCCAGCAGTTACAATCAGCCCCAGCATTTT
TRBD1	NA	TRBV6-5	TRBJ1-2	15	CASSYSTTGGYGYTF	TGTGCCAGCAGTTACTCGACGACAGGGGGCTATGGCTACACCTTC
NA	NA	TRBV20-1	TRBJ2-7	13	CSARGVSSYEQYF	TGCAGTGCTAGAGGGGTCAGCTCCTACGAGCAGTACTTC
NA	many	TRBV20-1	TRBJ2-5	14	CSALTGRGQETQYF	TGCAGTGCATTAACTGGCAGGGGACAAGAGACCCAGTACTTC
NA	few	TRBV5-1	TRBJ2-5	13	CASSRETSETQYF	TGCGCCAGCAGCCGGGAAACCTCGGAGACCCAGTACTTC
NA	NA	TRBV12-5	TRBJ2-3	13	CASGLGAGDTQYF	TGTGCTAGTGGTCTCGGGGCGGGAGATACGCAGTATTTT
NA	NA	TRBV29-1	TRBJ1-4	11	CGGAEHEKLFF	TGCGGGGGGGCGGAACATGAAAAACTGTTTTTT
NA	NA	TRBV4-1	TRBJ1-2	15	CAAREGSGSQYGYTF	TGCGCCGCCCGAGAGGGGTCGGGGTCCCAGTATGGCTACACCTTC
NA	NA	TRBV6-2/TRBV6-3	TRBJ2-3	15	CASSYTGLGTDTQYF	TGTGCCAGCAGCTACACAGGGCTGGGCACAGATACGCAGTATTTT
NA	NA	TRBV12-3/TRBV12-4	TRBJ1-2	12	CASREGNYGYTF	TGTGCCAGCAGGGAGGGTAACTATGGCTACACCTTC
NA	NA	TRBV12-3/TRBV12-4	TRBJ2-3	13	CATRQVGTDTQYF	TGTGCCACCCGACAGGTTGGCACAGATACGCAGTATTTT
NA	NA	TRBV14	TRBJ1-6	15	CASSQPGSVNSPLHF	TGTGCCAGCAGCCAGCCAGGGTCCGTGAATTCACCCCTCCACTTT
NA	NA	TRBV20-1	TRBJ2-7	13	CSASPDGSYEQYF	TGCAGTGCTAGTCCCGACGGCTCCTACGAGCAGTACTTC
TRBD2	few	TRBV3-1	TRBJ2-1	15	CASSQTTSGGNEQFF	TGTGCCAGCAGCCAGACGACTAGCGGGGGCAATGAGCAGTTCTTC
NA	NA	TRBV5-5	TRBJ1-1	15	CASSYTSGVGTEAFF	TGTGCCAGCAGCTACACCTCAGGGGTAGGCACTGAAGCTTTCTTT
NA	NA	TRBV10-3	TRBJ1-5	12	CAIGREGQPQHF	TGTGCCATCGGCAGGGAAGGTCAGCCCCAGCATTTT
TRBD2	NA	TRBV10-3	TRBJ2-5	14	CAISEGLARDTQYF	TGTGCCATCAGTGAGGGACTAGCAAGAGATACCCAGTACTTC
TRBD2	few	TRBV11-2	TRBJ2-1	18	CASSMRTSGGPRYNEQFF	TGTGCCAGCAGCATGAGGACTAGCGGGGGGCCAAGGTACAATGAGCAGTTCTTC
NA	NA	TRBV20-1	TRBJ1-5	15	CSASYLVTDNQPQHF	TGCAGTGCTAGTTATTTGGTGACAGACAATCAGCCCCAGCATTTT
NA	NA	TRBV6-5	TRBJ2-7	15	CASSASRAPTYEQYF	TGTGCCAGCAGTGCCTCTCGGGCCCCGACCTACGAGCAGTACTTC
TRBD2	NA	TRBV28	TRBJ2-3	16	CASSFTSGGFVDTQYF	TGTGCCAGCAGTTTTACTAGCGGGGGGTTCGTAGATACGCAGTATTTT
NA	NA	TRBV14	TRBJ1-2	13	CASSQMAGLGYTF	TGTGCCAGCAGCCAAATGGCAGGGTTGGGCTACACCTTC
TRBD1	NA	TRBV20-1	TRBJ2-7	14	CSAPGTGNSYEQYF	TGCAGTGCCCCCGGGACAGGGAACTCCTACGAGCAGTACTTC
NA	few	TRBV7-9	TRBJ2-5	15	CASSPPDQYQETQYF	TGTGCCAGCAGCCCACCCGACCAGTACCAAGAGACCCAGTACTTC
NA	NA	TRBV7-9	TRBJ2-5	13	CASANGGGETQYF	TGTGCCAGCGCCAACGGGGGTGGCGAGACCCAGTACTTC
TRBD2	NA	TRBV20-1	TRBJ2-3	16	CSARASGGTITDTQYF	TGCAGTGCGAGAGCCAGCGGGGGGACAATCACAGATACGCAGTATTTT
TRBD1	NA	TRBV20-1	TRBJ2-2	15	CSAQDRGRNTGELFF	TGCAGTGCTCAGGACAGGGGGCGCAACACCGGGGAGCTGTTTTTT
NA	once	TRBV27	TRBJ2-5	15	CASSPEAWGRETQYF	TGTGCCAGCAGTCCGGAGGCGTGGGGGAGAGAGACCCAGTACTTC
TRBD2	NA	TRBV6-1	TRBJ2-7	15	CASSPTSGAAYEQYF	TGTGCCAGCAGCCCGACTAGCGGGGCCGCCTACGAGCAGTACTTC